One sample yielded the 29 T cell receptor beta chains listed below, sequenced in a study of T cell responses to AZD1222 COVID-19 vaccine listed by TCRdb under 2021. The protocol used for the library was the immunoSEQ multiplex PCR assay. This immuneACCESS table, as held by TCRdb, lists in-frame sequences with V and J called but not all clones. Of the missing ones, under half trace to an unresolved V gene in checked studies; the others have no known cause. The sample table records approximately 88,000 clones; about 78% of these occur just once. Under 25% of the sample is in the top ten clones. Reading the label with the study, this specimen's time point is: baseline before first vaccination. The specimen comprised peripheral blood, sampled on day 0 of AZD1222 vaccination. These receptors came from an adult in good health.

This chain's CDR3 is CASDGALTDTQYF. The CDR3 DNA reads as TGTGCCAGCGACGGGGCTTTGACAGATACGCAGTATTTT. The chain is built from TRBV2 and TRBJ2-3, with D perhaps matching TRBD1 or TRBD2 (5 bases each). Trimming removed 8 bases at V and 3 bases at J, with 12 bases between. Germline CDR1 is SNHLY and CDR2 is FYNNEI. This CDR3 has 13 amino acids.

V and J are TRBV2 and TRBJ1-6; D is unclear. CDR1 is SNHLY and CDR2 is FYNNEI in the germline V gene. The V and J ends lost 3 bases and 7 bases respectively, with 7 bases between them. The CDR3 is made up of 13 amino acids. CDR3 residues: CASSDSLNSPLHF. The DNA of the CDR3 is TGTGCCAGCAGTGACTCACTCAATTCACCCCTCCACTTT.

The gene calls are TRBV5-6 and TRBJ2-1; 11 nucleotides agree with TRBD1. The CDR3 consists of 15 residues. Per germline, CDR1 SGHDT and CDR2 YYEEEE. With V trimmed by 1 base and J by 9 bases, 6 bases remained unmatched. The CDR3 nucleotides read TGTGCCAGCAGCTTGCTCCGGACAGGGGGCCTTGAGCAGTTCTTC. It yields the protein CASSLLRTGGLEQFF.

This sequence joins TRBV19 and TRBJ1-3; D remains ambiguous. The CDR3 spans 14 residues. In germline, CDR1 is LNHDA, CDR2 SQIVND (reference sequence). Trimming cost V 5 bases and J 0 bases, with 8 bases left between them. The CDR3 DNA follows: TGTGCCAGTAGTCTCGGCAGCTCTGGAAACACCATATATTTT. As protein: CASSLGSSGNTIYF. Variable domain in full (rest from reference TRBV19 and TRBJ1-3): DGGITQSPKYLFRKEGQNVTLSCEQNLNHDAMYWYRQDPGQGLRLIYYSQIVNDFQKGDIAEGYSVSREKKESFPLTVTSAQKNPTAFYLCASSLGSSGNTIYFGEGSWLTVV.

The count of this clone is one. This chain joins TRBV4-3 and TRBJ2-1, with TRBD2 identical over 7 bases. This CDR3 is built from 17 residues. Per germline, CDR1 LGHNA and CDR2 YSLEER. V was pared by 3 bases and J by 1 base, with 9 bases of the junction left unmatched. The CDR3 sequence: CASSHMGGRGSYNEQFF. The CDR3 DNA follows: TGCGCCAGCAGCCATATGGGCGGGAGAGGGTCCTACAATGAGCAGTTCTTC.

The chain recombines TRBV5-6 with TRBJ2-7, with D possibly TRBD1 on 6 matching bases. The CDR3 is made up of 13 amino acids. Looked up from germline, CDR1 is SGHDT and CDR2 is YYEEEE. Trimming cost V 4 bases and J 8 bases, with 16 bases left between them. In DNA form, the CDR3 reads TGTGCCAGCAGCCTCTCCTTAACAGGGAAGCAGTACTTC. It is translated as CASSLSLTGKQYF.

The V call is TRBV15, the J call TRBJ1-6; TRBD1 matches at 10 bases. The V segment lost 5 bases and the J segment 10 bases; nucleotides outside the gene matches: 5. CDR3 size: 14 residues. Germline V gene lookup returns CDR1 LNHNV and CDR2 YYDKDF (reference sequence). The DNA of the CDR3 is TGTGCCACCAGCGGGACAGGGGAGTACTCACCCCTCCACTTT. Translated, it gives CATSGTGEYSPLHF.

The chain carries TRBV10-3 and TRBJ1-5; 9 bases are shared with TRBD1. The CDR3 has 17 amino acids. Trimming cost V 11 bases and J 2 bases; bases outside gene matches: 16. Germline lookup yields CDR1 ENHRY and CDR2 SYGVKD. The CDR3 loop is CASSGRTGDEGNQPQHF. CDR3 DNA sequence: TGTGCCTCTTCTGGGCGGACAGGGGATGAGGGCAATCAGCCCCAGCATTTT.

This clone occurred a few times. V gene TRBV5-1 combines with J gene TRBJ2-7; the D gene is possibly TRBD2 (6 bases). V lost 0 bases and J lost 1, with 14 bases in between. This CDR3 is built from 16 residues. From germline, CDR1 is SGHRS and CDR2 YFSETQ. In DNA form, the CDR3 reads TGCGCCAGCAGCTTGGTTCTCGCTAGCGCTTCCTACGAGCAGTACTTC. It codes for CASSLVLASASYEQYF.

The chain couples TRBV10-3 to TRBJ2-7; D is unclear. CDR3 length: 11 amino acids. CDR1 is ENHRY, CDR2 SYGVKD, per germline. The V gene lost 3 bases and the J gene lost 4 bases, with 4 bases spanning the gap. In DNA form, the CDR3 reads TGTGCCATCAGTGATAATTACGAGCAGTACTTC. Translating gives CAISDNYEQYF.

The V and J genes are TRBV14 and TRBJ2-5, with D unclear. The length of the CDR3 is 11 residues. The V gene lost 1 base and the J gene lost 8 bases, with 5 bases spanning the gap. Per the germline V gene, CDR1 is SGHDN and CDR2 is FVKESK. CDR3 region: CASSQAATQYF. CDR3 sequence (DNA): TGTGCCAGCAGCCAAGCAGCAACCCAGTACTTC.

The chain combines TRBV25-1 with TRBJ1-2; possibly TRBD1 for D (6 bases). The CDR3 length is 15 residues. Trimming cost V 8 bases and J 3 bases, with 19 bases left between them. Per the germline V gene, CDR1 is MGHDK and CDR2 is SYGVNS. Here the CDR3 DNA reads TGTGCCAGCCTAAACAGGGCCCAGACCTACTATGGCTACACCTTC. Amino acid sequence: CASLNRAQTYYGYTF.

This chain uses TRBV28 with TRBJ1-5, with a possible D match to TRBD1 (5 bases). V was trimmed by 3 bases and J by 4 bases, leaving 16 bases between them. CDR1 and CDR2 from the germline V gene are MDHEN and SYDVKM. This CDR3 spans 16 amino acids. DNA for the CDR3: TGTGCCAGCAGTTTGGGGGGGGACCCATCTAATCAGCCCCAGCATTTT. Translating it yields CASSLGGDPSNQPQHF.

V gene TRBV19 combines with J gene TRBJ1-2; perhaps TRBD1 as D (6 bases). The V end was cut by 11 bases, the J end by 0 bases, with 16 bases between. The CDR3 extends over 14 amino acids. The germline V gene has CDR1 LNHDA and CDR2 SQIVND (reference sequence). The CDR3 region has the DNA TGTGCCTGTTCGAGGACAGCCACTAACTATGGCTACACCTTC. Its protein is CACSRTATNYGYTF.

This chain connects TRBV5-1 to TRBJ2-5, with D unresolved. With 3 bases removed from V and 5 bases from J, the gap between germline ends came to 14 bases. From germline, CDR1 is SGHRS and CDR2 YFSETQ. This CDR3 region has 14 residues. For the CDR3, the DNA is TGCGCCAGCAGCTCCGCCGTACGAGCGGAGACCCAGTACTTC. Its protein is CASSSAVRAETQYF.

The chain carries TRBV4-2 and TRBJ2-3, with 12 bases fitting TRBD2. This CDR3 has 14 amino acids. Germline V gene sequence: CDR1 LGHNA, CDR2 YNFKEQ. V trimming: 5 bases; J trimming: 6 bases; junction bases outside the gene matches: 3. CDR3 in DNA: TGTGCCAGCAGCGCCGGGACTAGCGGGGATACGCAGTATTTT. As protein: CASSAGTSGDTQYF.

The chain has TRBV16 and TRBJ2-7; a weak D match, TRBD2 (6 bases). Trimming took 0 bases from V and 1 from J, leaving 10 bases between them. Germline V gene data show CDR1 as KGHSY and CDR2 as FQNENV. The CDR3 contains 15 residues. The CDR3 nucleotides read TGTGCCAGCAGCCAATCCGGCGGGGTTTCCTACGAGCAGTACTTC. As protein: CASSQSGGVSYEQYF.

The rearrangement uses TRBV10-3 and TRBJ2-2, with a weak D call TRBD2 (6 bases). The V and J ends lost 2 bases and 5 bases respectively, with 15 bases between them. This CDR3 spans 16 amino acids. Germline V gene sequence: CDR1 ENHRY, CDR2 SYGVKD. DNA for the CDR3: TGTGCCATCAGTGAGCCTCAAGGGAGGTGGACCGGGGAGCTGTTTTTT. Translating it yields CAISEPQGRWTGELFF.

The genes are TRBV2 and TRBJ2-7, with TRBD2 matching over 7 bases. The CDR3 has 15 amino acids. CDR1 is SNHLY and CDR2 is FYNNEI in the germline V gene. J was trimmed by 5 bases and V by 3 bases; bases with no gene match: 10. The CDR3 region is CASSDVGGSYDEQYF. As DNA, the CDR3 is TGTGCCAGCAGTGACGTCGGCGGGAGCTACGACGAGCAGTACTTC.

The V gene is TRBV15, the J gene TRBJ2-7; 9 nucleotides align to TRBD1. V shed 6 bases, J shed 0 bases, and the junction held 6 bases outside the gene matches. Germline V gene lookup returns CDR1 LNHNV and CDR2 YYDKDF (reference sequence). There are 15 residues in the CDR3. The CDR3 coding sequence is TGTGCCACCAGAGAACAGGGGGCCGGCTCCTACGAGCAGTACTTC. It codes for CATREQGAGSYEQYF.

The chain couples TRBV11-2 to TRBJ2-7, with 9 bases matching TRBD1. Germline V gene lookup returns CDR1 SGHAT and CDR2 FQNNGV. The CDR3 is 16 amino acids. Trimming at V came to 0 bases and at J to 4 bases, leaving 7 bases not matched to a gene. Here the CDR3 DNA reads TGTGCCAGCAGCTTAGATTACAGGGGGCTCGGTTACGAGCAGTACTTC. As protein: CASSLDYRGLGYEQYF.

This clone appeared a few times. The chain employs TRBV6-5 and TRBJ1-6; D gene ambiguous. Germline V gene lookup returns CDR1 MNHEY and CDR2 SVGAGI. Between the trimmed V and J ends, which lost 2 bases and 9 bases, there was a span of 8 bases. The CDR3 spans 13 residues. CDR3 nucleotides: TGTGCCAGCAGTTACGGTCGAGGTTCACCCCTCCACTTT. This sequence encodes CASSYGRGSPLHF.

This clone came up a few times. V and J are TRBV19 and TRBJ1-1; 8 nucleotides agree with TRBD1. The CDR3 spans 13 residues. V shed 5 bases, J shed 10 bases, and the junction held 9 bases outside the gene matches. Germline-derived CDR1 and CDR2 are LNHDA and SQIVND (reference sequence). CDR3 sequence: CASSRQGADGAFF. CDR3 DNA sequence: TGTGCCAGTAGTCGGCAGGGGGCAGATGGAGCTTTCTTT. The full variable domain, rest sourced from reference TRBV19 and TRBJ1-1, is DGGITQSPKYLFRKEGQNVTLSCEQNLNHDAMYWYRQDPGQGLRLIYYSQIVNDFQKGDIAEGYSVSREKKESFPLTVTSAQKNPTAFYLCASSRQGADGAFFGQGTRLTVV.

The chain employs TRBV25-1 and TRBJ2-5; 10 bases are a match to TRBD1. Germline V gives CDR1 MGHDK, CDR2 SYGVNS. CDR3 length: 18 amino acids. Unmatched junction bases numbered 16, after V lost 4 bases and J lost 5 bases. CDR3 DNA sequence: TGTGCCAGCAGTGCCGGACACTGGGACAGGGGAGCTCGTGAGACCCAGTACTTC. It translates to CASSAGHWDRGARETQYF.

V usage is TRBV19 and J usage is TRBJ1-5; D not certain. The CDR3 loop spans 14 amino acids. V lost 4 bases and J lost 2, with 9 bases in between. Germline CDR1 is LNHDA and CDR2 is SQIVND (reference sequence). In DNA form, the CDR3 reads TGTGCCAGTAGTAACGGTCTCGGCAATCAGCCCCAGCATTTT. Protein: CASSNGLGNQPQHF.

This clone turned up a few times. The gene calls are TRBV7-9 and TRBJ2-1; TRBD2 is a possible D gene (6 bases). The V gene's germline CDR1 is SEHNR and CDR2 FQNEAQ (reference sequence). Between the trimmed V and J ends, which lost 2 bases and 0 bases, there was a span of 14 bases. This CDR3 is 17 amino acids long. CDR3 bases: TGTGCCAGCAGCTTAACGGCCGGGACTGACTCCTACAATGAGCAGTTCTTC. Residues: CASSLTAGTDSYNEQFF.

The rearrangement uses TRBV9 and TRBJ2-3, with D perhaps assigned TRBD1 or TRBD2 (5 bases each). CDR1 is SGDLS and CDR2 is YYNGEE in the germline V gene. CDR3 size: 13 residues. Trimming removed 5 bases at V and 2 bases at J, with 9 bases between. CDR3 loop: CASRQGDTDTQYF. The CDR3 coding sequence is TGTGCCAGCAGGCAGGGAGACACAGATACGCAGTATTTT.

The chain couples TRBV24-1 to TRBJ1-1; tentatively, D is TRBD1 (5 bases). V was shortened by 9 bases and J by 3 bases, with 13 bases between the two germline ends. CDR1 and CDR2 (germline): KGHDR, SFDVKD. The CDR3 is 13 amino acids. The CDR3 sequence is CATSRQGHTEAFF. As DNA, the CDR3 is TGTGCCACCTCTCGCCAGGGCCACACTGAAGCTTTCTTT.

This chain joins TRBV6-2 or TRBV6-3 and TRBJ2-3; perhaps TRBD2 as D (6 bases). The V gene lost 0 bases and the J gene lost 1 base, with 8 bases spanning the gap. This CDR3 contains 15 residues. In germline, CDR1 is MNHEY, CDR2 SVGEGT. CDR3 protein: CASSYSASGTDTQYF. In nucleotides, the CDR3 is TGTGCCAGCAGTTACTCTGCTAGCGGCACAGATACGCAGTATTTT.